This T cell receptor beta chain was recovered during a study of cytomegalovirus exposure and HLA in healthy donors. Primers included in the PCR were 60 Vbeta and 13 Jbeta primers. Libraries were prepared by immunoSEQ multiplex PCR; TCRdb keeps only in-frame clonotypes and omits some of them. There are 150,000 to 250,000 clones in the sample; around 78% occur only once, and approximately 2.1% lies in the top ten. On this clone: The antigen is undetermined.

Overall study results and limits: It was 150 or so TCR beta chains that were listed as cytomegalovirus-associated.

CDR3 length equals 16 residues. V was pared by 5 bases and J by 8 bases, with 12 bases of the junction left unmatched. Germline V lookup: CDR1 MNHNY, CDR2 SVGAGI (reference sequence). The sequencing input was PBMCs. The sequence came from a man aged 25 to 40 in good health and CMV-seronegative. The chain recombines TRBV6-6 with TRBJ1-4; the match to TRBD1 covers 9 bases. The CDR3 here is CASSTPLRDRVEKLFF. The CDR3 nucleotides read TGTGCCAGCAGTACTCCTCTCCGGGACAGGGTCGAAAAACTGTTTTTT.